The following is a TCR beta chain sequence with its context. The antigen is not known. The data were taken from a study of T cell responses to AZD1222 COVID-19 vaccine. Clones were read by immunoSEQ multiplex PCR, and TCRdb kept only the in-frame ones, dropping some. This sample has 150,000 to 200,000 clones, with approximately 92% found just once. General observations from the study: The donors showed a predominance of white British ancestry and of females, with possible underestimation of clonal diversity.

Per germline, CDR1 MNHNS and CDR2 SASEGT. V lost 2 bases, J lost 2 bases, and 6 bases lay in between. The length of the CDR3 is 13 residues. This clonotype originated in an adult in good health. The sequencing here drew on peripheral blood, taken on day 0 of AZD1222 vaccination. The chain has TRBV6-1 and TRBJ1-1; D unresolved. CDR3 in DNA: TGTGCCAGCAGTGAATCGGGAAACACTGAAGCTTTCTTT. It codes for CASSESGNTEAFF.